Following are 23 T cell receptor beta chains from one sample sequenced in a study of blood T cell repertoires in COVID-19. Measured with immunoSEQ multiplex PCR; TCRdb has only the in-frame clones, and not every one. The profile shows 200,000 or so clones, around four fifths of them singletons. The sample consisted of peripheral blood. The source of these receptors is a woman aged 55-69 years who had recovered from COVID-19.

This chain links TRBV6-6 with TRBJ1-1; the D is unclear. Trimming pared 2 bases from V and 5 bases from J, leaving 6 bases between. From germline, CDR1 is MNHNY and CDR2 SVGAGI (reference sequence). This CDR3 has 12 amino acids. The CDR3 reads CASSYARTEAFF. DNA of the CDR3: TGTGCCAGCAGTTACGCGCGGACTGAAGCTTTCTTT.

The rearrangement uses TRBV12-3 or TRBV12-4 and TRBJ2-5; 10 positions match TRBD2. CDR3 length: 13 amino acids. With V trimmed by 8 bases and J by 4 bases, 4 bases remained unmatched. CDR3 nucleotide sequence: TGTGCCAGCGGTATAGCGGGGGGAGAGACCCAGTACTTC. Encoded protein: CASGIAGGETQYF.

The rearrangement links TRBV4-3 to TRBJ1-2; 8 bases are a match to TRBD1. The trim removed 1 base at V and 5 bases at J, leaving 3 bases unmatched. This CDR3 is 14 amino acids long. Germline values: CDR1 LGHNA, CDR2 YSLEER. The CDR3 DNA follows: TGCGCCAGCAGCCAAGGGGACAGGCAGTATGGCTACACCTTC. Translating it yields CASSQGDRQYGYTF.

This chain links TRBV7-6 with TRBJ1-5; no definite D call. V lost 2 bases and J lost 0, with 2 bases in between. Germline CDR1 and CDR2: SGHVS and FNYEAQ. This CDR3 spans 13 amino acids. This chain's CDR3 is CASSLHSNQPQHF. CDR3 nucleotides: TGTGCCAGCAGCTTACATAGCAATCAGCCCCAGCATTTT.

V usage is TRBV4-1 and J usage is TRBJ1-5, with unresolved D. Trimming removed 0 bases at V and 9 bases at J, with 9 bases between. This CDR3 comprises 13 residues. Germline values: CDR1 MGHRA, CDR2 YSYEKL. CDR3: CASSQDISWPQHF. CDR3 bases: TGCGCCAGCAGCCAAGATATTTCGTGGCCCCAGCATTTT.

The chain links TRBV7-8 to TRBJ2-4; no clear D. Trimming left V 5 bases short and J 2 bases short, with 10 bases between. CDR3 length: 14 amino acids. From germline, CDR1 is SGHVS and CDR2 FQNEAQ. CDR3 amino acids: CASSALRTKNIQYF. CDR3 DNA sequence: TGTGCCAGCAGCGCCCTGCGGACCAAAAACATTCAGTACTTC.

The CDR3 nucleotides read TGTGCCAGCAGCTGGGACACCACAGATACGCAGTATTTT. This sequence encodes CASSWDTTDTQYF. The chain recombines TRBV5-4 with TRBJ2-3, with D tentatively TRBD1 (6 bases). The CDR3 covers 13 residues. The V gene lost 3 bases and the J gene lost 2 bases, with 7 bases spanning the gap. Germline CDR1 is SGHNT and CDR2 is YYREEE (reference sequence).

This clone was detected only a few times. J is TRBJ1-2 and V is TRBV13; the match to TRBD1 covers 9 bases. The CDR3 consists of 17 residues. V lost 5 bases to trimming and J lost 4 bases; unmatched junction nucleotides: 14. CDR1 is PRHDT and CDR2 is FYEKMQ in the germline V gene (reference sequence). CDR3 sequence (DNA): TGTGCCAGCAGCGGGGGGAGGTCCGGACAGGGGATCTATGGCTACACCTTC. Amino acid sequence: CASSGGRSGQGIYGYTF. Drawing the rest from reference TRBV13 and TRBJ1-2, the complete variable domain is AAGVIQSPRHLIKEKRETATLKCYPIPRHDTVYWYQQGPGQDPQFLISFYEKMQSDKGSIPDRFSAQQFSDYHSELNMSSLELGDSALYFCASSGGRSGQGIYGYTFGSGTRLTVV.

The chain carries TRBV18 and TRBJ2-5; 8 bases line up with TRBD1. Germline V gene sequence: CDR1 KGHSH, CDR2 LQKENI. V was pared by 6 bases and J by 2 bases, with 11 bases of the junction left unmatched. The CDR3 extends over 16 amino acids. CDR3 DNA: TGTGCCAGCTCCCGTGGACAGGGAATGGGACAAGAGACCCAGTACTTC. Amino acid sequence: CASSRGQGMGQETQYF.

The chain uses TRBV15 and TRBJ2-3; D uncertain. The germline V and J ends were trimmed by 4 bases and 1 base, with 9 bases remaining between them. Germline CDR1 reads LNHNV; CDR2 reads YYDKDF (reference sequence). CDR3 size: 14 residues. The CDR3 DNA reads TGTGCCACCAGCACTCGAGGCCGCACAGATACGCAGTATTTT. It is translated as CATSTRGRTDTQYF.

The gene calls are TRBV7-6 and TRBJ1-1, with 9 bases lining up with TRBD1. From germline, CDR1 is SGHVS and CDR2 FNYEAQ. The length of the CDR3 is 14 residues. V trimming: 3 bases; J trimming: 3 bases; junction bases outside the gene matches: 2. The CDR3 bases are TGTGCCAGCAGCTTTCGACAGGGGGACACTGAAGCTTTCTTT. Translating gives CASSFRQGDTEAFF.

V gene TRBV9 combines with J gene TRBJ2-7, with TRBD2 matching 13 bases. V was pared by 4 bases and J by 0 bases, with 7 bases of the junction left unmatched. Germline values: CDR1 SGDLS, CDR2 YYNGEE. The CDR3 covers 17 residues. The CDR3 reads CASSKGTSGVLSYEQYF. The DNA for the CDR3 is TGTGCCAGCAGCAAGGGGACTAGCGGGGTCCTCTCCTACGAGCAGTACTTC. The full variable domain, its missing parts supplied by reference TRBV9 and TRBJ2-7, is DSGVTQTPKHLITATGQRVTLRCSPRSGDLSVYWYQQSLDQGLQFLIQYYNGEERAKGNILERFSAQQFPDLHSELNLSSLELGDSALYFCASSKGTSGVLSYEQYFGPGTRLTVT.

The rearrangement links TRBV27 to TRBJ2-2; D perhaps matches TRBD2 (5 bases). Per the germline V gene, CDR1 is MNHEY and CDR2 is SMNVEV (reference sequence). Trimming cost V 0 bases and J 6 bases, with 8 bases left between them. This CDR3 is built from 14 residues. The CDR3 loop reads CASSLSRGSGELFF. The CDR3 DNA sequence: TGTGCCAGCAGTTTATCACGGGGATCCGGGGAGCTGTTTTTT.

This chain connects TRBV11-2 to TRBJ1-3, with 7 positions matching TRBD1. The length of the CDR3 is 19 residues. Germline-derived CDR1 and CDR2 are SGHAT and FQNNGV. After removal of 5 bases from V and 3 bases from J, the junction contained 19 bases not matched to a gene. CDR3 residues: CASSKRGQFDSRSGNTIYF. The CDR3 nucleotides read TGTGCCAGCAGCAAAAGGGGGCAGTTCGACTCCCGAAGTGGAAACACCATATATTTT.

V usage is TRBV4-3 and J usage is TRBJ2-7, with 9 bases lining up with TRBD2. CDR1 is LGHNA, CDR2 YSLEER, per germline. This CDR3 has 17 residues. After removal of 0 bases from V and 3 bases from J, the junction contained 9 bases not matched to a gene. DNA for the CDR3: TGCGCCAGCAGCCAAGATTCAAGAGCGGGGGGAGTCTACGAGCAGTACTTC. This codes for CASSQDSRAGGVYEQYF.

This clone was counted once. The J gene is TRBJ2-7, the V gene TRBV19, with 11 nucleotides matching TRBD1. CDR3 length: 16 residues. The J segment lost 6 bases and the V segment lost 3 bases, leaving 10 bases of the junction unmatched. Per germline, CDR1 LNHDA and CDR2 SQIVND (reference sequence). The chain's CDR3 is CASSMDRGPSVPEQYF. For the CDR3, the DNA is TGTGCCAGTAGTATGGACAGGGGGCCTTCGGTCCCCGAGCAGTACTTC.

V is TRBV30 and J is TRBJ2-7, with TRBD1 identical over 11 bases. V was pared by 8 bases and J by 7 bases, with 4 bases of the junction left unmatched. The CDR3 spans 11 residues. Germline V gene data show CDR1 as GTSNPN and CDR2 as SVGIG (reference sequence). DNA of the CDR3: TGTGCCGGACAGGGGGCGTGGGAGCAGTACTTC. Translation: CAGQGAWEQYF.

The chain uses TRBV19 and TRBJ1-2; no clear D. Per germline, CDR1 LNHDA and CDR2 SQIVND (reference sequence). Trimming left V 6 bases short and J 1 base short, with 15 bases between. The CDR3 runs 15 residues. CDR3 loop: CASSIQRSFNYGYTF. In nucleotides, the CDR3 is TGTGCCAGTAGCATCCAACGGTCCTTTAACTATGGCTACACCTTC.

This clone has just one count. This chain connects TRBV30 to TRBJ2-2, with 8 bases aligning to TRBD1. Germline V gene lookup returns CDR1 GTSNPN and CDR2 SVGIG (reference sequence). V was clipped by 2 bases and J by 1 base; unmatched bases: 3. The CDR3 runs 15 residues. CDR3 bases: TGTGCCTGGAGTTCCGGGACAGGGAACACCGGGGAGCTGTTTTTT. It codes for CAWSSGTGNTGELFF.

This clone has only a few counts. The chain uses TRBV3-1 (or the pseudogene TRBV3-2) and TRBJ2-3; TRBD2 matches 13 bases. The CDR3 length is 16 residues. The V gene's germline CDR1 is LGHDT and CDR2 YNNKEL (reference sequence). After removal of 3 bases from V and 5 bases from J, the junction contained 5 bases not matched to a gene. In DNA form, the CDR3 reads TGTGCCAGCAGCCAGGGGACTAGCGGGGATCTAGATACGCAGTATTTT. Translation: CASSQGTSGDLDTQYF.

This chain connects TRBV10-3 to TRBJ1-1; TRBD1 is a possible D gene (6 bases). Looked up from germline, CDR1 is ENHRY and CDR2 is SYGVKD. Trimming pared 5 bases from V and 0 bases from J, leaving 10 bases between. The CDR3 runs to 14 residues. CDR3 amino acids: CAISTGHLNTEAFF. In DNA, the CDR3 is TGTGCCATCAGTACGGGACACTTGAACACTGAAGCTTTCTTT.

This chain uses TRBV14 with TRBJ2-5; a possible D gene is TRBD1 (6 bases). This CDR3 spans 13 amino acids. The V and J ends lost 3 bases and 5 bases respectively, with 10 bases between them. Germline V gene data show CDR1 as SGHDN and CDR2 as FVKESK. DNA of the CDR3: TGTGCCAGCAGCCAGGGGGCGTGGGAGACCCAGTACTTC. Protein: CASSQGAWETQYF.

This chain joins TRBV29-1 and TRBJ1-2, with D hard to call. The germline V and J ends were trimmed by 0 bases and 3 bases, with 8 bases remaining between them. From germline, CDR1 is SQVTM and CDR2 ANQGSEA. The CDR3 length is 13 residues. Here the CDR3 reads CSVEDLADYGYTF. Here the CDR3 DNA reads TGCAGCGTTGAAGATCTGGCAGACTATGGCTACACCTTC. Looking up the rest from reference TRBV29-1 and TRBJ1-2 gives the full variable domain: SAVISQKPSRDICQRGTSLTIQCQVDSQVTMMFWYRQQPGQSLTLIATANQGSEATYESGFVIDKFPISRPNLTFSTLTVSNMSPEDSSIYLCSVEDLADYGYTFGSGTRLTVV.